One sample yielded the 11 T cell receptor beta chains listed below, sequenced in a study of response to subunit inactivated influenza vaccine. TCRdb passed the RT-PCR reads through MiXCR, listing each CDR3 protein once. The sample records fewer than 600,000 distinct CDR3 sequences, less than 7.5% being singletons. The source was PBMCs from blood, collected roughly 24 months after vaccination. Every receptor here comes from a man aged 50 to 69 who received an inactivated influenza vaccine.

This clonotype was observed a handful of times. V usage is TRBV28 and J usage is TRBJ1-1, with no clear D. This CDR3 comprises 13 residues. Trimming pared 2 bases from V and 7 bases from J, leaving 11 bases between. CDR1 is MDHEN, CDR2 SYDVKM, per germline. The CDR3 DNA is TGTGCCAGCAGTTTAGGGCAGTTCAGTGAAGCTTTCTTT. This codes for CASSLGQFSEAFF.

This clonotype was counted a few times. The V gene is TRBV20-1, the J gene TRBJ1-1; D unresolved. The length of the CDR3 is 13 residues. Looked up from germline, CDR1 is DFQATT and CDR2 is SNEGSKA (reference sequence). The V gene lost 3 bases and the J gene lost 5 bases, with 13 bases spanning the gap. The CDR3 bases are TGCAGTGCTAGGAGGGTCGGAGGGACTGAAGCTTTCTTT. It is translated as CSARRVGGTEAFF.

This clonotype was found many times. This chain links TRBV4-2 with TRBJ2-2; D not resolved. There are 14 residues in the CDR3. Germline CDR1 LGHNA, CDR2 YNFKEQ. The V end was cut by 1 base, the J end by 3 bases, with 6 bases between. As DNA, the CDR3 is TGTGCCAGCAGCCAAGTTCGGGACACCGGGGAGCTGTTTTTT. Protein sequence: CASSQVRDTGELFF.

This clonotype has a handful of counts. The chain uses TRBV20-1 and TRBJ1-2; a weak D match, TRBD1 (6 bases). V lost 6 bases to trimming and J lost 6 bases, with 20 bases between them. CDR1 and CDR2 (germline): DFQATT, SNEGSKA (reference sequence). The CDR3 totals 14 residues. CDR3 amino acids: CSAVDLTKGDGYTF. The CDR3 DNA follows: TGCAGTGCCGTCGACTTGACAAAGGGGGATGGCTACACCTTC.

J is TRBJ2-5 and V is TRBV20-1; 10 nucleotides match TRBD2. V shed 3 bases, J shed 4 bases, and the junction held 11 bases outside the gene matches. Germline lookup yields CDR1 DFQATT and CDR2 SNEGSKA (reference sequence). The CDR3 has 16 residues. The DNA for the CDR3 is TGCAGTGCTAGTAAGGGTCTAGCGGGAGTGGTAGAGACCCAGTACTTC. Translating it yields CSASKGLAGVVETQYF.

The CDR3 reads CASSHAPQGGGLNEQFF. DNA of the CDR3: TGTGCCAGCAGTCATGCCCCACAGGGAGGAGGGCTCAATGAGCAGTTCTTC. V gene TRBV28 combines with J gene TRBJ2-1; D is tentatively TRBD1 or TRBD2 (6 bases each). Trimming left V 5 bases short and J 6 bases short, with 23 bases between. The V gene's germline CDR1 is MDHEN and CDR2 SYDVKM. The CDR3 runs to 17 residues.

This clonotype was counted between two and nine times. The chain employs TRBV7-9 and TRBJ2-3; weak D call: TRBD2 (6 bases). The V end was cut by 5 bases, the J end by 0 bases, with 18 bases between. Germline values: CDR1 SEHNR, CDR2 FQNEAQ (reference sequence). The CDR3 extends over 17 amino acids. CDR3 DNA: TGTGCCAGCAGCCGTCGGAGTGTGGGGACTAGCACAGATACGCAGTATTTT. This codes for CASSRRSVGTSTDTQYF.

This clonotype came up a few times. This rearrangement joins TRBV24-1 to TRBJ1-2; D is possibly TRBD1 (5 bases). Per the germline V gene, CDR1 is KGHDR and CDR2 is SFDVKD. Trimming cost V 9 bases and J 8 bases, with 18 bases left between them. The CDR3 spans 13 residues. CDR3 protein: CATADPVKGGYTF. The CDR3 coding sequence is TGTGCCACCGCGGACCCCGTGAAGGGGGGCTACACCTTC.

This clonotype was picked up a small number of times. CDR3 sequence (DNA): TGTGCCAGCAGCGATGGACCGGTCAATGAGCAGTTCTTC. This codes for CASSDGPVNEQFF. This chain connects TRBV12-3 or TRBV12-4 to TRBJ2-1; D remains unclear. The CDR3 has 13 amino acids. The V and J ends lost 6 bases and 6 bases respectively, with 12 bases between them.

The chain couples TRBV25-1 to TRBJ2-2, with D uncertain. The CDR3 length is 13 residues. Germline-derived CDR1 and CDR2 are MGHDK and SYGVNS. V was trimmed by 0 bases and J by 9 bases, leaving 8 bases between them. The CDR3 nucleotides read TGTGCCAGCAGTGAATACAACGCCAGGGAGCTGTTTTTT. Protein: CASSEYNARELFF.

This clonotype has only a few counts. The chain combines TRBV19 with TRBJ1-1; 8 bases are a match to TRBD1. The CDR3 has 12 residues. Germline-derived CDR1 and CDR2 are LNHDA and SQIVND (reference sequence). V dropped 7 bases and J dropped 11; count of bases not matched to a gene: 9. This chain's CDR3 is CASNAGGNSAFF. CDR3 coding DNA: TGTGCCAGTAACGCAGGGGGCAACTCGGCTTTCTTT.